A single sample gave rise to the 4 T cell receptor beta chains below, sequenced in a study of somatic mutations in cytotoxic T cells in rheumatoid arthritis. The table came from immunoSEQ multiplex PCR; TCRdb's copy has only in-frame clones and leaves some out. The table has roughly 4,500 clones, around 80% seen once. The sample comprised CD8+ T cells sorted from blood. The receptors here all came from a woman aged 55-70 years with rheumatoid arthritis.

The V call is TRBV2, the J call TRBJ2-1; D uncertain. CDR3 length: 10 amino acids. V dropped 5 bases and J dropped 8 bases, with 4 bases sitting between them. CDR1 and CDR2 (germline): SNHLY, FYNNEI. CDR3 coding DNA: TGTGCCAGCAGTTCGGATGAGCAGTTCTTC. Encoded protein: CASSSDEQFF.

The chain couples TRBV6-5 to TRBJ2-1, with D tentatively TRBD1 (5 bases). V lost 0 bases and J 11 bases, leaving 11 bases between the germline ends. Germline V CDR1 and CDR2: MNHEY, SVGAGI. The CDR3 contains 13 residues. The CDR3 is CASSYSGPQQQFF. For the CDR3, the DNA is TGTGCCAGCAGTTACTCGGGGCCGCAGCAGCAGTTCTTC.

The chain couples TRBV6-4 to TRBJ1-4; 10 nucleotides match TRBD1. The CDR3 totals 16 residues. The germline gives CDR1 MRHNA, CDR2 SNTAGT. The V gene end was trimmed by 0 bases and the J gene end by 8 bases; junction bases not matched to a gene: 6. The CDR3 spells CASSDSPGTGDEKLFF. CDR3 DNA sequence: TGTGCCAGCAGTGACTCGCCCGGGACAGGGGACGAAAAACTGTTTTTT.

The chain recombines TRBV7-2 with TRBJ1-4, with no clear D. Germline assignment: CDR1 SGHTA and CDR2 FQGNSA. The CDR3 covers 17 residues. V lost 6 bases and J 0 bases, leaving 17 bases between the germline ends. Written as DNA, the CDR3 is TGTGCCAGCAGTTCCGGACTGATCCCGGCAACTAATGAAAAACTGTTTTTT. Its translation is CASSSGLIPATNEKLFF.